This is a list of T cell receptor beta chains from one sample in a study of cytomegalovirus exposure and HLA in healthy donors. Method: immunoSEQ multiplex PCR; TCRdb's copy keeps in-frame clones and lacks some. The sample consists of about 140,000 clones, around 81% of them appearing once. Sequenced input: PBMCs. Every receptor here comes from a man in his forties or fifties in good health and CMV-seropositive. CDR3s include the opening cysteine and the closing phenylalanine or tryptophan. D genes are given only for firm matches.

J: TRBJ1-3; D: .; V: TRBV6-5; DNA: TGTGCCAGCAGTTACGGAGCAGCCTCTGGAAACACCATATATTTT; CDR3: CASSYGAASGNTIYF
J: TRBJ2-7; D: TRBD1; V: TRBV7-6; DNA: TGTGCCAGCAGCCTAGCGAGGATGACAGGGGCTTATGACGAGCAGTACTTC; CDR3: CASSLARMTGAYDEQYF
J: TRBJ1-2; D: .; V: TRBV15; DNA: TGTGCCACCAGCAGAGCCCGACAGAGCTATGGCTACACCTTC; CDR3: CATSRARQSYGYTF
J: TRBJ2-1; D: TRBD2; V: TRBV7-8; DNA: TGTGCCAGCAGCTCTAAGACTAGCGCGCACAATGAGCAGTTCTTC; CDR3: CASSSKTSAHNEQFF
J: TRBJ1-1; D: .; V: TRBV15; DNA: TGTGCCACCAGCAGAGATCCCCGGGGCACTGAAGCTTTCTTT; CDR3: CATSRDPRGTEAFF
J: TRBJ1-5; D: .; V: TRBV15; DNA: TGTGCCACCAGCAGGGGCCGGAAGGCCAATAGCAATCAGCCCCAGCATTTT; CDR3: CATSRGRKANSNQPQHF
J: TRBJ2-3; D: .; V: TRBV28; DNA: TGTGCCAGCAGTTTAGCTAGTTATATCACAGATACGCAGTATTTT; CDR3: CASSLASYITDTQYF
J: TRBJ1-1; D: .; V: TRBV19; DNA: TGTGCCAGTAGTACCGGGAGGCCGGGGACTGAAGCTTTCTTT; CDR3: CASSTGRPGTEAFF
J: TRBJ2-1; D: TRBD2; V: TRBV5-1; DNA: TGCGCCAGCAGCTCGGGGGGGACTAGCGGGAGGGCCAATGAGCAGTTCTTC; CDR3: CASSSGGTSGRANEQFF
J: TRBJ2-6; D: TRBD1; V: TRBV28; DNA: TGTGCCAGCAGCCGTCGGACAGGATCAAGCTCTGGGGCCAACGTCCTGACTTTC; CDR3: CASSRRTGSSSGANVLTF